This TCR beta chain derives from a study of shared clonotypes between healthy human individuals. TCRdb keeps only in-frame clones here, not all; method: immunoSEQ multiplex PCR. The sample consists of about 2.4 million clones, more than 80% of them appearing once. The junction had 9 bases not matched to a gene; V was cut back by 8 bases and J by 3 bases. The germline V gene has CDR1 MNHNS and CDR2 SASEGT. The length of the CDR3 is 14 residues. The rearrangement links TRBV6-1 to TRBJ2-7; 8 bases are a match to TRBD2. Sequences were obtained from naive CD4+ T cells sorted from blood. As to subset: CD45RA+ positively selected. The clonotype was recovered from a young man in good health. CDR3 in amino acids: CASGRLALNYEQYF. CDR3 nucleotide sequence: TGTGCCAGCGGACGACTAGCGTTGAACTACGAGCAGTACTTC.